One and the same sample provided the 14 T cell receptor beta chains below, sequenced in a study of Graves' ophthalmopathy and Graves' hyperthyroidism. Amplification targeted the TCR beta CDR3 regions, with RNA transcripts as the source material. HTBI-primed first-round RT-PCR preceded second-round multiplex PCR. Each CDR3 protein gets one entry after TCRdb re-called the multiplex PCR reads with MiXCR. The sample holds 300,000 or so distinct CDR3 sequences, roughly 17% seen once. The specimen sequenced was peripheral blood. These receptors all come from an adult man with Graves' ophthalmopathy.

This clonotype has a count of ten or more. The CDR3 sequence is CASSLYRSSYEQYF. CDR3 nucleotide sequence: TGTGCCAGCAGTTTATACAGGAGCTCCTACGAGCAGTACTTC. The J gene is TRBJ2-7, the V gene TRBV6-5, with a tentative D call TRBD1 (5 bases). Trimming took 4 bases from V and 0 from J, leaving 10 bases between them. The CDR3 runs 14 residues. Germline CDR1 reads MNHEY; CDR2 reads SVGAGI.

There are many counts of this clonotype. The chain joins TRBV6-5 to TRBJ1-2; the D is unclear. CDR3 length: 14 residues. Germline V gene data show CDR1 as MNHEY and CDR2 as SVGAGI. The ends were cut back, 10 bases at V and 0 bases at J, with 15 bases in the middle. The CDR3 coding sequence is TGTGCCACCTCTCGGACGGCAACTAACTATGGCTACACCTTC. It codes for CATSRTATNYGYTF.

This clonotype was recorded many times. J is TRBJ1-2 and V is TRBV25-1; 10 bases fit TRBD1. The J segment lost 7 bases and the V segment lost 1 base, leaving 3 bases of the junction unmatched. The CDR3 covers 14 residues. CDR1 MGHDK and CDR2 SYGVNS come from the germline V gene. As DNA, the CDR3 is TGTGCCAGCAGTGAATTCCGGACAGGGGGTGGCTACACCTTC. Translation gives CASSEFRTGGGYTF.

In its sample, this clonotype was seen many times. The chain is built from TRBV6-2 or TRBV6-3 and TRBJ2-5; 7 nucleotides align to TRBD1. The germline gives CDR1 MNHEY, CDR2 SVGEGT. Trimming cost V 5 bases and J 3 bases; bases outside gene matches: 6. The CDR3 is 14 amino acids. The CDR3 here is CASSRQDRKETQYF. The CDR3 nucleotides are TGTGCCAGCAGTCGCCAGGACAGGAAAGAGACCCAGTACTTC.

This clonotype showed up many times. V and J are TRBV11-2 and TRBJ2-2; TRBD1 agrees at 7 bases. The CDR3 has 16 residues. The V segment lost 5 bases and the J segment 1 base; nucleotides outside the gene matches: 7. Germline CDR1 reads SGHAT; CDR2 reads FQNNGV. The CDR3 DNA reads TGTGCCAGCAGCGCGATAGGGACAGAGAACACCGGGGAGCTGTTTTTT. Encoded protein: CASSAIGTENTGELFF.

This clonotype has at least ten counts. This CDR3 is CASSLLGQPQHF. The CDR3 DNA is TGTGCCAGCAGTTTGCTAGGTCAGCCCCAGCATTTT. The chain is built from TRBV12-3 or TRBV12-4 and TRBJ1-5; unclear D gene. Trimming removed 3 bases at V and 6 bases at J, with 6 bases between. The CDR3 is 12 amino acids.

This clonotype was seen a handful of times. V is TRBV3-1 and J is TRBJ2-5; a possible D gene is TRBD2 (5 bases). The CDR3 is 13 residues long. The V gene lost 6 bases and the J gene lost 5 bases, with 13 bases spanning the gap. CDR1 and CDR2 from the germline V gene are LGHDT and YNNKEL (reference sequence). CDR3 sequence reads: CASSFREEETQYF. DNA for the CDR3: TGTGCCAGCAGTTTCCGGGAAGAGGAGACCCAGTACTTC.

V gene TRBV6-1 combines with J gene TRBJ1-5; tentative D call: TRBD1 (6 bases). The CDR3 extends over 14 amino acids. Germline CDR1 is MNHNS and CDR2 is SASEGT. V lost 5 bases, J lost 0 bases, and 8 bases lay in between. The CDR3 DNA sequence: TGTGCCAGCAGTATGGGACATAGCAATCAGCCCCAGCATTTT. Its translation is CASSMGHSNQPQHF.

This clonotype has ten or more counts. The CDR3 DNA is TGTGCCAGCAGCTTAGTTGGGGGGCAGGGCTATGGCTACACCTTC. Translation: CASSLVGGQGYGYTF. V and J are TRBV7-2 and TRBJ1-2; TRBD1 might be the D (6 bases). Germline assignment: CDR1 SGHTA and CDR2 FQGNSA. Trimming cost V 1 base and J 4 bases, with 13 bases left between them. The CDR3 is 15 residues long.

This clonotype was seen at least ten times. The V gene is TRBV30, the J gene TRBJ2-7; TRBD1 agrees at 10 bases. J lost 3 bases, V lost 2 bases, and 4 bases had no gene match. This CDR3 comprises 14 residues. The germline V gene encodes CDR1 GTSNPN and CDR2 SVGIG (reference sequence). The CDR3 coding sequence is TGTGCCTGGAGTCAAGGGACAGGGGACTACGAGCAGTACTTC. Translating gives CAWSQGTGDYEQYF.

This clonotype was observed at least ten times. This chain links TRBV6-2 or TRBV6-3 with TRBJ1-5; D is unresolved. V was cut by 4 bases and J by 6 bases, with 22 bases left in between. CDR1 is MNHEY, CDR2 SVGEGT, per germline. There are 17 residues in the CDR3. The CDR3 spells CASSFGSLGAWVQPQHF. CDR3 nucleotides: TGTGCCAGCAGTTTTGGTAGTTTGGGAGCCTGGGTTCAGCCCCAGCATTTT.

Ten or more counts support this clonotype. The DNA for the CDR3 is TGTGCCAGCAGTCGCAGGACAGGGGACTCCGGGGAGCTGTTTTTT. Protein product: CASSRRTGDSGELFF. This chain uses TRBV27 with TRBJ2-2; 9 bases are a match to TRBD1. V was clipped by 5 bases and J by 6 bases; unmatched bases: 7. Per germline, CDR1 MNHEY and CDR2 SMNVEV (reference sequence). CDR3 size: 15 residues.

This clonotype has ten or more counts. The chain combines TRBV20-1 with TRBJ2-5, with 7 bases matching TRBD1. Germline V gives CDR1 DFQATT, CDR2 SNEGSKA (reference sequence). V lost 6 bases, J lost 3 bases, and 4 bases stayed unmatched. This CDR3 contains 12 residues. DNA for the CDR3: TGCAGTGCGTGGGACAGAAAAGAGACCCAGTACTTC. Its translation is CSAWDRKETQYF.

The chain carries TRBV3-1 and TRBJ2-7; the match to TRBD2 covers 12 bases. Germline V CDR1 and CDR2: LGHDT, YNNKEL (reference sequence). The CDR3 is made up of 17 amino acids. With 1 base clipped from V and 0 bases from J, the junction kept 4 bases outside the gene matches. The CDR3 nucleotides read TGTGCCAGCAGCCAAGTTACTAGCGGGGGGTTCTCCTACGAGCAGTACTTC. Translated: CASSQVTSGGFSYEQYF.